These 17 T cell receptor beta chains were all obtained from the same sample, sequenced in a study of blood T cell repertoires in COVID-19. Measured with immunoSEQ multiplex PCR; TCRdb has only the in-frame clones, and not every one. The sample includes roughly 220,000 clones, around 86% of them seen just once. Sequencing was carried out using PBMCs or T cells enriched from blood (not recorded which). These receptors all stem from a woman between 40 and 50 years old with acute COVID-19.

This chain links TRBV5-1 with TRBJ1-2, with D perhaps matching TRBD1 (5 bases). Trimming stripped 0 bases from V and 8 bases from J, with 29 bases between. The CDR3 is made up of 19 amino acids. Germline CDR1 SGHRS, CDR2 YFSETQ. CDR3 in amino acids: CASSLAVHGAGRTFGGYTF. CDR3 nucleotide sequence: TGCGCCAGCAGCTTGGCGGTCCATGGGGCAGGGAGGACCTTCGGGGGCTACACCTTC.

The chain is built from TRBV2 and TRBJ2-6; D gene unclear. The V gene lost 4 bases and the J gene lost 1 base, with 8 bases spanning the gap. From germline, CDR1 is SNHLY and CDR2 FYNNEI. The CDR3 consists of 15 residues. Here the CDR3 reads CASSGGGSGANVLTF. CDR3 DNA sequence: TGTGCCAGCAGTGGAGGTGGGTCTGGGGCCAACGTCCTGACTTTC.

The V gene is TRBV6-5, the J gene TRBJ1-6; D gene unclear. V lost 0 bases and J lost 7, with 4 bases in between. This CDR3 contains 13 residues. The germline V gene encodes CDR1 MNHEY and CDR2 SVGAGI. CDR3 region: CASSYSRNSPLHF. The CDR3 DNA reads TGTGCCAGCAGTTACTCGCGGAATTCACCCCTCCACTTT.

The V gene is TRBV20-1, the J gene TRBJ1-2, with D possibly being TRBD1 (6 bases). This CDR3 comprises 14 residues. Trimming removed 3 bases from V and 7 bases from J, with 18 bases in between. The germline V gene has CDR1 DFQATT and CDR2 SNEGSKA (reference sequence). The CDR3 nucleotides are TGCAGTGCTAGTATGTTGAACAGGGCGGGTGGCTACACCTTC. It codes for CSASMLNRAGGYTF.

This chain uses TRBV2 with TRBJ1-3, with D possibly matching TRBD1 (5 bases). V lost 1 base, J lost 0 bases, and 10 bases lay in between. The CDR3 contains 16 residues. Germline CDR1 reads SNHLY; CDR2 reads FYNNEI. CDR3 DNA sequence: TGTGCCAGCAGTGAAGACAGGATTTTCTCTGGAAACACCATATATTTT. Protein sequence: CASSEDRIFSGNTIYF.

The chain uses TRBV3-1 (or the pseudogene TRBV3-2) and TRBJ2-2; TRBD1 might be the D (5 bases). This CDR3 is 14 amino acids long. CDR1 is LGHDT, CDR2 YNNKEL, per germline (reference sequence). V gave up 1 base and J gave up 6 bases, with 9 bases separating them. The CDR3 is CASSQGGPAGELFF. CDR3 DNA: TGTGCCAGCAGCCAAGGGGGCCCCGCCGGGGAGCTGTTTTTT.

This rearrangement joins TRBV6-6 to TRBJ2-7; TRBD2 is a possible D gene (6 bases). Germline V gives CDR1 MNHNY, CDR2 SVGAGI (reference sequence). There are 13 residues in the CDR3. V was cut by 5 bases and J by 10 bases, with 18 bases left in between. In nucleotides, the CDR3 is TGTGCCAGCAGTCTCTCGTTGGGGGGTCTCCAGTACGTC. Protein sequence: CASSLSLGGLQYV.

The CDR3 loop reads CASSQDVGVETQYF. For the CDR3, the DNA is TGTGCCAGCAGCCAAGATGTTGGAGTGGAGACCCAGTACTTC. The chain employs TRBV3-1 (or the pseudogene TRBV3-2) and TRBJ2-5, with no clear D. Germline V gene lookup returns CDR1 LGHDT and CDR2 YNNKEL (reference sequence). Between the trimmed V and J ends, which lost 0 bases and 5 bases, there was a span of 10 bases. The CDR3 spans 14 residues.

The chain links TRBV19 to TRBJ1-3; a possible D gene is TRBD1 (6 bases). The CDR3 length is 14 residues. The V gene lost 7 bases and the J gene lost 5 bases, with 15 bases spanning the gap. Germline assignment: CDR1 LNHDA and CDR2 SQIVND (reference sequence). CDR3 region: CASKPTGLRNTIYF. CDR3 coding DNA: TGTGCCAGTAAGCCGACAGGTCTCCGAAACACCATATATTTT.

This clone showed up just a few times. The CDR3 DNA follows: TGTGCCAGCAGCCAGATCACAGATACGCAGTATTTT. Encoded protein: CASSQITDTQYF. The chain combines TRBV7-2 with TRBJ2-3; no definite D call. The V end lost 5 bases, the J end lost 2 bases, and 5 bases lay between the germline ends. This CDR3 comprises 12 residues. CDR1 is SGHTA, CDR2 FQGNSA, per germline.

The V call is TRBV3-1 (or the pseudogene TRBV3-2), the J call TRBJ2-3, with 8 bases matching TRBD1. Germline values: CDR1 LGHDT, CDR2 YNNKEL (reference sequence). This CDR3 comprises 19 residues. V was clipped by 2 bases and J by 0 bases; unmatched bases: 13. CDR3 sequence reads: CASSQPRLRTGSSTDTQYF. CDR3 DNA: TGTGCCAGCAGCCAACCTCGCCTCAGGACAGGGTCAAGCACAGATACGCAGTATTTT.

V and J are TRBV6-5 and TRBJ1-2, with D possibly matching TRBD1 (6 bases). Germline V gene sequence: CDR1 MNHEY, CDR2 SVGAGI. Trimming left V 4 bases short and J 0 bases short, with 9 bases between. This CDR3 spans 14 amino acids. CDR3 amino acids: CASSLGQSNYGYTF. CDR3 coding DNA: TGTGCCAGCAGTTTAGGACAGTCTAACTATGGCTACACCTTC.

The chain has TRBV6-5 and TRBJ1-2, with D perhaps TRBD1 (6 bases). V dropped 7 bases and J dropped 8 bases, with 14 bases sitting between them. Germline V gene data show CDR1 as MNHEY and CDR2 as SVGAGI. There are 12 residues in the CDR3. CDR3 region: CASTLDRRGYTF. The CDR3 nucleotides read TGTGCCAGCACACTCGACAGGCGAGGCTACACCTTC.

The gene calls are TRBV7-9 and TRBJ1-1, with TRBD1 matching 7 bases. Germline lookup yields CDR1 SEHNR and CDR2 FQNEAQ (reference sequence). The CDR3 sequence is 15 residues long. J lost 3 bases, V lost 5 bases, and 9 bases had no gene match. CDR3 bases: TGTGCCAGCAGCCGAATACAGGGGAGGTACACTGAAGCTTTCTTT. This encodes CASSRIQGRYTEAFF.

Comments on this clone: Other DNA sequences from this sample encode an identical CDR3 as well. The chain employs TRBV2 and TRBJ1-4; 7 bases align to TRBD1. V trimming: 6 bases; J trimming: 0 bases; junction bases outside the gene matches: 4. Germline V gene sequence: CDR1 SNHLY, CDR2 FYNNEI. CDR3 size: 15 residues. The chain's CDR3 is CASRGTGATNEKLFF. The CDR3, as DNA: TGTGCCAGCAGGGGCACAGGGGCAACTAATGAAAAACTGTTTTTT. Supplemented by reference TRBV2 and TRBJ1-4, the full variable domain reads EPEVTQTPSHQVTQMGQEVILRCVPISNHLYFYWYRQILGQKVEFLVSFYNNEISEKSEIFDDQFSVERPDGSNFTLKIRSTKLEDSAMYFCASRGTGATNEKLFFGSGTQLSVL.

The chain has TRBV5-1 and TRBJ2-2, with TRBD1 as a possible D gene (6 bases). CDR3 length equals 18 residues. CDR1 SGHRS and CDR2 YFSETQ come from the germline V gene. V lost 4 bases and J lost 4, with 23 bases in between. CDR3 nucleotide sequence: TGCGCCAGCAGCCGACGAGGGCAGGGACAATCGGGCACCGGGGAGCTGTTTTTT. Protein sequence: CASSRRGQGQSGTGELFF.

This rearrangement joins TRBV12-3 or TRBV12-4 to TRBJ1-2; D gene unclear. The V end was cut by 10 bases, the J end by 5 bases, with 17 bases between. The CDR3 totals 13 residues. The CDR3: CATRIHAQYGYTF. The CDR3 DNA is TGTGCCACCCGAATCCATGCGCAATATGGCTACACCTTC.